The 9 T cell receptor beta chains below come from one sample, sequenced in a study of T cell responses to AZD1222 COVID-19 vaccine. Assay used: immunoSEQ multiplex PCR; TCRdb lists only in-frame clones, some missing. This table has about 140,000 clones, just under 95% appearing once. The sequencing used peripheral blood, collected after recovery from COVID-19. The receptor source for this set is an adult who had recovered from COVID-19.

The gene calls are TRBV2 and TRBJ1-1; TRBD1 might be the D (5 bases). Trimming stripped 4 bases from V and 6 bases from J, with 9 bases between. CDR1 is SNHLY, CDR2 FYNNEI, per germline. CDR3 size: 12 residues. In DNA form, the CDR3 reads TGTGCCAGCAGTGGCCTACAGGCTGAAGCTTTCTTT. Amino acid sequence: CASSGLQAEAFF. Looking up the rest from reference TRBV2 and TRBJ1-1 gives the full variable domain: EPEVTQTPSHQVTQMGQEVILRCVPISNHLYFYWYRQILGQKVEFLVSFYNNEISEKSEIFDDQFSVERPDGSNFTLKIRSTKLEDSAMYFCASSGLQAEAFFGQGTRLTVV.

The chain recombines TRBV7-8 with TRBJ1-5; 7 bases are a match to TRBD1. V was pared by 2 bases and J by 1 base, with 2 bases of the junction left unmatched. The CDR3 sequence is 15 residues long. Germline CDR1 reads SGHVS; CDR2 reads FQNEAQ. The CDR3 DNA is TGTGCCAGCAGCTTAACAGGGGAGAGCAATCAGCCCCAGCATTTT. It specifies CASSLTGESNQPQHF.

The CDR3 reads CASGLAGANEQFF. The CDR3 coding sequence is TGTGCCAGTGGACTAGCGGGAGCCAATGAGCAGTTCTTC. V and J are TRBV19 and TRBJ2-1; TRBD2 aligns across 13 bases. Unmatched junction bases numbered 1, after V lost 8 bases and J lost 6 bases. This CDR3 has 13 residues. Germline V lookup: CDR1 LNHDA, CDR2 SQIVND (reference sequence).

The gene calls are TRBV18 and TRBJ2-7, with D maybe TRBD2 (5 bases). The CDR3 runs 15 residues. CDR1 and CDR2 from the germline V gene are KGHSH and LQKENI. V was cut by 0 bases and J by 3 bases, with 12 bases left in between. The CDR3 region is CASSPPGEGIYEQYF. DNA for the CDR3: TGTGCCAGCTCACCACCGGGCGAGGGAATCTACGAGCAGTACTTC. The full variable domain, rest sourced from reference TRBV18 and TRBJ2-7, is NAGVMQNPRHLVRRRGQEARLRCSPMKGHSHVYWYRQLPEEGLKFMVYLQKENIIDESGMPKERFSAEFPKEGPSILRIQQVVRGDSAAYFCASSPPGEGIYEQYFGPGTRLTVT.

The chain recombines TRBV2 with TRBJ2-6; D is perhaps TRBD1 (5 bases). Germline lookup yields CDR1 SNHLY and CDR2 FYNNEI. This CDR3 contains 15 residues. With 5 bases removed from V and 4 bases from J, the gap between germline ends came to 12 bases. The DNA for the CDR3 is TGTGCCAGCAGTTTGACAGTAACCGGGGCCAACGTCCTGACTTTC. Its translation is CASSLTVTGANVLTF.

This sequence joins TRBV6-5 and TRBJ1-5; D gene ambiguous. V shed 5 bases and J shed 1 base, with 9 bases lying between them. The germline V gene has CDR1 MNHEY and CDR2 SVGAGI. The CDR3 is 14 amino acids. CDR3 amino acids: CASSQTRSNQPQHF. The CDR3, as DNA: TGTGCCAGCAGTCAGACGAGAAGCAATCAGCCCCAGCATTTT.

V gene TRBV7-9 combines with J gene TRBJ2-1, with 10 positions matching TRBD1. V was clipped by 4 bases and J by 7 bases; unmatched bases: 7. The CDR3 has 15 residues. Germline CDR1 SEHNR, CDR2 FQNEAQ (reference sequence). The CDR3 loop reads CASSSIGQGGNEQFF. In DNA form, the CDR3 reads TGTGCCAGCAGCTCCATTGGACAGGGGGGGAATGAGCAGTTCTTC.

This chain links TRBV19 with TRBJ2-1; 9 bases are a match to TRBD2. J lost 7 bases, V lost 7 bases, and 2 bases had no gene match. The germline CDR1 and CDR2 sequences are LNHDA and SQIVND (reference sequence). This CDR3 has 12 amino acids. The CDR3 region is CASNGLANEQFF. DNA of the CDR3: TGTGCCAGTAACGGACTAGCGAATGAGCAGTTCTTC. Full variable domain (missing parts from reference TRBV19 and TRBJ2-1): DGGITQSPKYLFRKEGQNVTLSCEQNLNHDAMYWYRQDPGQGLRLIYYSQIVNDFQKGDIAEGYSVSREKKESFPLTVTSAQKNPTAFYLCASNGLANEQFFGPGTRLTVL.

The J gene is TRBJ2-7, the V gene TRBV7-2; 12 bases agree with TRBD2. Trimming at V came to 5 bases and at J to 2 bases, leaving 7 bases not matched to a gene. Germline values: CDR1 SGHTA, CDR2 FQGNSA. This CDR3 contains 16 residues. In nucleotides, the CDR3 is TGTGCCAGCAGCCCTACCCGACTAGCGGGGGCCTACGAGCAGTACTTC. Translation gives CASSPTRLAGAYEQYF.